The present TCR beta chain was sequenced within a study of radiation and T cells in renal cell carcinoma. To note about this clone: Its target is unknown.

Clones were sequenced by immunoSEQ multiplex PCR, and TCRdb holds only the in-frame ones, with some missing. The data contain fewer than 15,000 clones, about 61% of them singletons. The treatment was: treatment-naive control, cytoreductive nephrectomy. The tumor was a clear cell renal cell carcinoma. Control tumors came from a few females and over 9 males, aged 40 to 82. Study findings and constraints: Compared with controls, irradiated tumors had more, larger dominant CDR3 motifs.

Sample: tumor tissue, taken from a patient whose treatment was nephrectomy without radiotherapy. The TCR was taken from a woman older than 75 with renal cell carcinoma.

CDR3 sequence (DNA): TGTGCCAGCAGCGTCGGCTCAGACTATAATTCACCCCTCCACTTT. This sequence encodes CASSVGSDYNSPLHF. The chain carries TRBV9 and TRBJ1-6, with D hard to call. There are 15 residues in the CDR3. Between the trimmed V and J ends, which lost 2 bases and 3 bases, there was a span of 9 bases. Germline CDR1 SGDLS, CDR2 YYNGEE.